The 9 T cell receptor beta chains below were found in one sample sequenced in a study of beta chain features in type 1 diabetes. Study results and caveats: Significant though moderate, a shortening of TCRB CDR3s appeared in all four CD4+ subsets of Type 1 diabetes patients.

Their recognized antigens are unknown. All of the isolated RNA was reverse transcribed, so expressed TCRB transcripts were sequenced. The assay was immunoSEQ multiplex PCR, and TCRdb's table has in-frame clones only and misses some. The sample consists of some 150,000 clones, 13% of them appearing once. The source material was central memory CD4+ T cells from blood. The receptors were gathered from a man aged 18 to 30 with type 1 diabetes.

This clone was picked up a small number of times. The V gene is TRBV11-2, the J gene TRBJ1-2; D is ambiguous. Trimming took off 0 bases at V and 4 bases at J, with 12 bases between the two ends. This CDR3 is built from 15 residues. Germline V gives CDR1 SGHAT, CDR2 FQNNGV. The CDR3 DNA reads as TGTGCCAGCAGCTTAGATGGGGTCAGCCTCTATGGCTACACCTTC. As protein: CASSLDGVSLYGYTF.

This clone has at least ten counts. The chain joins TRBV11-2 to TRBJ1-2; D ambiguous. The CDR3 is 15 amino acids. The germline V and J ends were trimmed by 2 bases and 8 bases, with 18 bases remaining between them. Germline V gene sequence: CDR1 SGHAT, CDR2 FQNNGV. The chain's CDR3 is CASSLPYSLRGGYTF. The CDR3 nucleotides are TGTGCCAGCAGCTTACCCTACAGCCTGCGAGGGGGCTACACCTTC.

This clone occurred many times. This chain links TRBV5-4 with TRBJ2-2; weak D call: TRBD2 (5 bases). This CDR3 is built from 14 residues. Germline-derived CDR1 and CDR2 are SGHNT and YYREEE (reference sequence). V was pared by 5 bases and J by 2 bases, with 10 bases between. The CDR3 is CASRADGNTGELFF. The DNA of the CDR3 is TGTGCCAGCAGAGCGGACGGTAACACCGGGGAGCTGTTTTTT.

A remark on this clone: This CDR3 is also generated by other DNA sequences in the sample. V and J are TRBV9 and TRBJ2-5, with TRBD2 matching 15 bases. Trimming cost V 0 bases and J 4 bases; bases outside gene matches: 13. The germline CDR1 and CDR2 sequences are SGDLS and YYNGEE. The CDR3 consists of 20 residues. The CDR3 reads CASSVGAQGLAGGYVETQYF. The CDR3 nucleotides read TGTGCCAGCAGCGTAGGGGCGCAGGGACTAGCGGGGGGCTACGTAGAGACCCAGTACTTC.

CDR3 bases: TGTGCCAGCAGCTTAACCTACATGGGGGATACGCAGTATTTT. Translated, it gives CASSLTYMGDTQYF. This chain joins TRBV5-8 and TRBJ2-3; D not certain. V was clipped by 2 bases and J by 6 bases, with 13 bases between them. The germline V gene has CDR1 SGHTS and CDR2 YDEGEE. The CDR3 has 14 residues.

This clone has at least ten counts. The V call is TRBV4-2, the J call TRBJ1-1, with 8 bases aligning to TRBD1. Germline loops: CDR1 LGHNA, CDR2 YNFKEQ. The CDR3 runs to 15 residues. V lost 4 bases to trimming and J lost 7 bases; unmatched junction nucleotides: 11. CDR3 sequence reads: CASSLGQVSVGEAFF. The CDR3 DNA sequence: TGTGCCAGCAGCCTGGGACAGGTTTCGGTAGGTGAAGCTTTCTTT.

This clone came up a few times. This chain links TRBV2 with TRBJ2-7; either TRBD1 or TRBD2 may supply D (5 bases each). V lost 10 bases and J lost 0, with 16 bases in between. The CDR3 consists of 14 residues. Germline assignment: CDR1 SNHLY and CDR2 FYNNEI. The CDR3 nucleotides are TGTGCCAACCAGCCCCCAGGGAGCTCCTACGAGCAGTACTTC. Translated, it gives CANQPPGSSYEQYF.

Regarding this clone: Other DNA sequences in this sample translate to the same CDR3. This chain uses TRBV29-1 with TRBJ2-5; D is unclear. V lost 6 bases and J 1 base, leaving 6 bases between the germline ends. This CDR3 has 11 amino acids. Germline V gene data show CDR1 as SQVTM and CDR2 as ANQGSEA. The CDR3 nucleotides read TGCAGCGTCGAGCCCCAAGAGACCCAGTACTTC. Its translation is CSVEPQETQYF.

This clone was counted a few times. The chain combines TRBV2 with TRBJ2-3, with TRBD2 matching over 7 bases. There are 16 residues in the CDR3. The germline V gene has CDR1 SNHLY and CDR2 FYNNEI. Losses at the gene ends were 6 bases for V and 0 bases for J; bases not matched to a gene: 9. CDR3 DNA sequence: TGTGCCAGCAGCGCCTGGGGAGGGGAAAGCACAGATACGCAGTATTTT. This translates into CASSAWGGESTDTQYF.